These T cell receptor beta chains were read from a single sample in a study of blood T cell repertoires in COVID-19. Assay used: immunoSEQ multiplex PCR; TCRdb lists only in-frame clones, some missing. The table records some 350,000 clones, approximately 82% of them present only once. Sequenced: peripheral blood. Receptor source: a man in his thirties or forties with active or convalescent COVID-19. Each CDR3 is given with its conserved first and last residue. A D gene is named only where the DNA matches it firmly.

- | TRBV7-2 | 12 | CASRGVTDTQYF
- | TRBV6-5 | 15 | CASRTLDGENSPLHF
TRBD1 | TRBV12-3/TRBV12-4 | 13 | CASSFLRGSELFF
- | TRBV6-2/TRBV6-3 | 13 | CASSSDRNQPQHF
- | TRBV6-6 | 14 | CASSPQVRLNEQYF
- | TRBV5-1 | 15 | CASGPRGPGTDTQYF
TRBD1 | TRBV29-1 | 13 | CSAPGQGMDGYTF
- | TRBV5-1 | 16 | CASSLKERGSGNTIYF
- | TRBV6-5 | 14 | CASKGELSNQPQHF
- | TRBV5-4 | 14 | CASSFGGSNQPQHF
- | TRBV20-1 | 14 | CSASIQGRGTEAFF
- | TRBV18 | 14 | CASSPPSSLYEQYF